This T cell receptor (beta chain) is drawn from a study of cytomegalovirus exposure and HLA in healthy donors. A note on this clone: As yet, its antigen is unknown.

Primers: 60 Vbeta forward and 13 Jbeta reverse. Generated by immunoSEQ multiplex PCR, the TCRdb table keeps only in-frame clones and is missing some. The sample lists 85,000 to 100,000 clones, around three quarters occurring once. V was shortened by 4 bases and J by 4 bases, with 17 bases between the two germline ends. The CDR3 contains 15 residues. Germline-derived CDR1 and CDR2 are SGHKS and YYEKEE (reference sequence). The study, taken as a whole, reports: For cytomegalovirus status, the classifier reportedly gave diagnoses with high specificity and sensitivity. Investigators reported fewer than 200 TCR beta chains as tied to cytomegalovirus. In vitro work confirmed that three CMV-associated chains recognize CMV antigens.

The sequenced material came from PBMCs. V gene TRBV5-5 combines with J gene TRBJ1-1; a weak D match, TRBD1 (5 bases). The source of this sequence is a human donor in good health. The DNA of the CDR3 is TGTGCCAGCAGCAGAAAGGGGTCGGGTAGCACTGAAGCTTTCTTT. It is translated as CASSRKGSGSTEAFF.